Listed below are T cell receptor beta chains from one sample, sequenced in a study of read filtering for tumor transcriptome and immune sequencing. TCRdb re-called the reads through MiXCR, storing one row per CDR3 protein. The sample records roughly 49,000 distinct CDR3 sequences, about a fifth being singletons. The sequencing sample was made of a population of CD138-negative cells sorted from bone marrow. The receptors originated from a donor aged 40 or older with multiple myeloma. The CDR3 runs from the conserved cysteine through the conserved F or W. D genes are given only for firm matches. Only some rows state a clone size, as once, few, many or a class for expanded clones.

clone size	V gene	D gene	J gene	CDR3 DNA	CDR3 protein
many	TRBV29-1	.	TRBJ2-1	TGCAGCGTTGAGGACGGGAGTGGTTATGAGCAGTTCTTC	CSVEDGSGYEQFF
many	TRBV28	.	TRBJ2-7	TGTGCCAGCAGTGGGGCGGGGAGTGAGCAGTACTTC	CASSGAGSEQYF
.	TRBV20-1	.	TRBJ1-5	TGCAGTGCTAGAGTTTCTAACAGGCAGCCCCAGCATTTT	CSARVSNRQPQHF
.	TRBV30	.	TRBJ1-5	TGTGCCTGGAGTCCTCAGGTCCACGAGCCCCAGCATTTT	CAWSPQVHEPQHF
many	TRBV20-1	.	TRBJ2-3	TGCAGTGCTAGAGAGCCGCGTAGGGATACGCAGTATTTT	CSAREPRRDTQYF
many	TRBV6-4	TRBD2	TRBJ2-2	TGTGCCAGCAGTGCCAGGGAGGGCGGGGAGCTGTTTTTT	CASSAREGGELFF
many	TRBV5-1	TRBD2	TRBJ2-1	TGCGCCAGCAGCTCCGGGACTAGCAGACACAATGAGCAGTTCTTC	CASSSGTSRHNEQFF
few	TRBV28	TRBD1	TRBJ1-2	TGTGCCAGCAGTTCCCCAACGACAGGGGGAAATTATGGCTACACCTTC	CASSSPTTGGNYGYTF
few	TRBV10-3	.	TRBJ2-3	TGTGCCATCAGACAAGGCACAGATACGCAGTATTTT	CAIRQGTDTQYF
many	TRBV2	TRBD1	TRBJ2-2	TGTGCCAGCAAGGATAACAGGGGTTCCGGGGAGCTGTTTTTT	CASKDNRGSGELFF
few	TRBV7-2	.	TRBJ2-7	TGTGCCAGCAGCTTGAGCCCCCAAAACGAGCAGTACTTC	CASSLSPQNEQYF
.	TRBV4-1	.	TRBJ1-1	TGCGCCAGCAGCCAAGGGCGGGGGGGGAGGAACACTGAAGCTTTCTTT	CASSQGRGGRNTEAFF
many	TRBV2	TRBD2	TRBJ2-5	TGTGCCAGCAGCGCAAGCGGGATCTACCAAGAGACCCAGTACTTC	CASSASGIYQETQYF
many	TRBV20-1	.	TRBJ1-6	TGCAGTGCTAGAGATAACGGACTTCTCAGTTCACCCCTCCACTTT	CSARDNGLLSSPLHF
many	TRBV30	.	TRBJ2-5	TGTGCCTGGAGTGTACGAGGACAAGAGACCCAGTACTTC	CAWSVRGQETQYF
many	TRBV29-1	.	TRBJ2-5	TGCAGCGTTGAGAGCAGGGGTTGGTACCAAGAGACCCAGTACTTC	CSVESRGWYQETQYF
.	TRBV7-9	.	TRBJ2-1	TGTGCCAGCAGCTTGGTCGGGAGTTCCTACAATGAGCAGTTCTTC	CASSLVGSSYNEQFF
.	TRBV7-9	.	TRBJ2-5	TGTGCCAGCAGCCAAGGATATAGGTTCGGGGAGACCCGGTACTTC	CASSQGYRFGETRYF
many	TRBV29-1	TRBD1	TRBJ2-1	TGCAGCGCAGTTGGACAGGGAGGCCGCGAGCAGTTCTTC	CSAVGQGGREQFF
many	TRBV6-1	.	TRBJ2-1	TGTGCCAGCAGTGCGGCAGGGAGTTACAATGAGCAGTTCTTC	CASSAAGSYNEQFF
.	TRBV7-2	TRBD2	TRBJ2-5	TGTGCCAGCAGCCCCGGGCCGGGAGGTCCCCGGGAGACCCAGTACTTC	CASSPGPGGPRETQYF
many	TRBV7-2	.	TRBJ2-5	TGTGCCAGCAGCTTACGGGTGGGGGAGACCCAGTACTTC	CASSLRVGETQYF
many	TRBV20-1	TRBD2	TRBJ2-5	TGCAGTGCTAGTAGCGGGAGGCTTCCGTACCAAGAGACCCAGTACTTC	CSASSGRLPYQETQYF
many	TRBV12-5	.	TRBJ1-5	TGTGCTAGTGGGCTCGGGGGAGGGGACAATCAGCCCCAGCATTTT	CASGLGGGDNQPQHF
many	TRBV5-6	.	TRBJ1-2	TGTGCCAGCAGCTTTCTGGACAGTAACTATGGCTACACCTTC	CASSFLDSNYGYTF
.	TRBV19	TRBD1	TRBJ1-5	TGTGCCAGTAGGCCCCGGACAGGGGGCCAGCCCCAGCATTTT	CASRPRTGGQPQHF
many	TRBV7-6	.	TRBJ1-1	TGTGCCAGCAGCCCCCCCGGTACTGAAGCTTTCTTT	CASSPPGTEAFF
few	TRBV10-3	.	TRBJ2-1	TGTGCCATCAGTGAGGGACACAATGAGCAGTTCTTC	CAISEGHNEQFF
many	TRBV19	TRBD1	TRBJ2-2	TGTGCCAGTAGCTCGGACAGGGCATCCGGGGAGCTGTTTTTT	CASSSDRASGELFF
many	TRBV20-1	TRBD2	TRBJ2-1	TGCAGTGCTAGCGCTCCCGCGGGAGGGCACTACAATGAGCAGTTCTTC	CSASAPAGGHYNEQFF
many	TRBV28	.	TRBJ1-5	TGTGCCAGCAGTAGGGGGGACAATCAGCCCCAGCATTTT	CASSRGDNQPQHF
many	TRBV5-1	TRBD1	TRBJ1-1	TGCGCCAGCAGCTTGGGACAGGGAGGAAGGCTTCCTGAAGCTTTCTTT	CASSLGQGGRLPEAFF
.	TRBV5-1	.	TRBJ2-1	TGCGCCAGCAGCCCGGTATCCTTCCAGAGTGTCGATGAGCAGTCCTTC	CASSPVSFQSVDEQSF
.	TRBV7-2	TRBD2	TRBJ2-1	TGTGCCAGCAGCTCTAGACTAGCGGGAGGCCTCTACAATGAGCAGTTCTTC	CASSSRLAGGLYNEQFF
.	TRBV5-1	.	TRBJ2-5	TGCGCCAGCAGCTTGGGGCGGGCCGAGGCCCAGTACTTC	CASSLGRAEAQYF
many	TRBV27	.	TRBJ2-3	TGTGCCAGCAGTTGGCAAAGGGGCACAGATACGCAGTATTTT	CASSWQRGTDTQYF
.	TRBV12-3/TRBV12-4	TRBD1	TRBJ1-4	TGTGCCAGCAGATGGACAGGGGAGGAAAAACTGTCTTTT	CASRWTGEEKLSF
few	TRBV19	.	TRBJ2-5	TGTGCCAGTATGAACCTTGGAGTGGGCCAAGAGACCCAGTACTTC	CASMNLGVGQETQYF
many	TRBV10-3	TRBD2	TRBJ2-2	TGTGCCATCAAAGATGCGGGGGCGAACACCGGGGAGCTGTTTTTT	CAIKDAGANTGELFF
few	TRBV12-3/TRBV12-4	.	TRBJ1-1	TGTGCCAGCAGCCTTGGGACATCGAACACTGAAGCTTTCTTT	CASSLGTSNTEAFF
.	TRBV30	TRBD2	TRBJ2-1	TGTGCCTGGAGTCGGGGACTAGGGGAGGATGAGCAGTTCTTC	CAWSRGLGEDEQFF
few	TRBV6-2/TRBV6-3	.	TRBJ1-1	TGTGCCAGCAGTTACCGTAGGGCTGGGAACACTGAAGCTTTCTTT	CASSYRRAGNTEAFF
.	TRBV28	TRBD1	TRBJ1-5	TGTGCCAGCAGCCTCGGGACAGGGAACAGCAATCAGCCCCAGCATTTT	CASSLGTGNSNQPQHF
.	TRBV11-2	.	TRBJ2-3	TGTGCCAGCACCCGGGTTCAAGATACGCAGTATTTT	CASTRVQDTQYF
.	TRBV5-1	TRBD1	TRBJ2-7	TGCGCCAGCAGCCCCGGACAGGGGGCCCCCTACGAGCAGTACTTC	CASSPGQGAPYEQYF
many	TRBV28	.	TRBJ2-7	TGTGCCAGCAGGCCTGGACGGGGCTACGAGCAGTACTTC	CASRPGRGYEQYF
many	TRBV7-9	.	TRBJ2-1	TGTGCCAGCAGCTTACGAGCCTACAATGAGCAGTTCTTC	CASSLRAYNEQFF
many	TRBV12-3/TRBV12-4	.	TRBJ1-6	TGTGCCAGCACAGGGGAGTTCGGTAGTTCACCCCTCCACTTT	CASTGEFGSSPLHF